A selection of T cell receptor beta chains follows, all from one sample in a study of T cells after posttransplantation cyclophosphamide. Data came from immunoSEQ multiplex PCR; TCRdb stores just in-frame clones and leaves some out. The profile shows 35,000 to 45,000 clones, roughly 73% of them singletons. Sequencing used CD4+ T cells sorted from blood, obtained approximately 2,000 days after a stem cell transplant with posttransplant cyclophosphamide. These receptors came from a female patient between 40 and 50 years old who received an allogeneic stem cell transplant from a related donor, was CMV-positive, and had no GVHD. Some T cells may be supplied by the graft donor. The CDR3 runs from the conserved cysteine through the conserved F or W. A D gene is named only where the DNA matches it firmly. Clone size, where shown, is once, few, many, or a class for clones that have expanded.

cdr3_aa: CASSTDRAANTGELFF
cdr3_nt: TGTGCCAGTAGTACCGACAGGGCCGCGAACACCGGGGAGCTGTTTTTT
j_call: TRBJ2-2
clone_size: -
v_call: TRBV19
d_call: TRBD1

cdr3_aa: CASSFRRRGYGYTF
cdr3_nt: TGTGCCAGCAGTTTTCGCCGCAGGGGCTACGGCTACACCTTC
j_call: TRBJ1-2
clone_size: -
v_call: TRBV27
d_call: -

cdr3_aa: CASSFSVAGNEQFF
cdr3_nt: TGCGCCAGCAGTTTTTCGGTAGCGGGCAATGAGCAGTTCTTC
j_call: TRBJ2-1
clone_size: -
v_call: TRBV5-1
d_call: TRBD2

cdr3_aa: CASSLRQGNQPQHF
cdr3_nt: TGTGCCAGCAGCCTTAGACAGGGGAATCAGCCCCAGCATTTT
j_call: TRBJ1-5
clone_size: -
v_call: TRBV2
d_call: TRBD1

cdr3_aa: CASNPRTGDGSNQPQHF
cdr3_nt: TGTGCCAGTAACCCGCGGACAGGGGACGGGAGCAATCAGCCCCAGCATTTT
j_call: TRBJ1-5
clone_size: few
v_call: TRBV19
d_call: TRBD1

cdr3_aa: CASSVEPLAGAGNTGELFF
cdr3_nt: TGTGCCAGCAGCGTAGAGCCACTAGCGGGGGCCGGGAACACCGGGGAGCTGTTTTTT
j_call: TRBJ2-2
clone_size: -
v_call: TRBV9
d_call: TRBD2

cdr3_aa: CASSNSVGGYTF
cdr3_nt: TGTGCCAGCAGCAATTCGGTCGGGGGCTACACCTTC
j_call: TRBJ1-2
clone_size: -
v_call: TRBV7-8
d_call: -

cdr3_aa: CASREGTGGWNSPLHF
cdr3_nt: TGTGCCAGCAGGGAAGGGACAGGGGGCTGGAATTCACCCCTCCACTTT
j_call: TRBJ1-6
clone_size: -
v_call: TRBV5-6
d_call: TRBD1

cdr3_aa: CASSILGRSGEAFF
cdr3_nt: TGTGCCAGTAGTATCCTCGGGAGGTCTGGGGAAGCTTTCTTT
j_call: TRBJ1-1
clone_size: -
v_call: TRBV19
d_call: -

cdr3_aa: CASKGTLNAPLHF
cdr3_nt: TGTGCCAGCAAAGGGACATTAAATGCACCCCTCCACTTT
j_call: TRBJ1-6
clone_size: -
v_call: TRBV27
d_call: -

cdr3_aa: CSVASGDYGYTF
cdr3_nt: TGCAGCGTTGCCTCGGGTGACTATGGCTACACCTTC
j_call: TRBJ1-2
clone_size: -
v_call: TRBV29-1
d_call: -

cdr3_aa: CASLPGELYNSPLHF
cdr3_nt: TGTGCCAGCTTGCCCGGGGAGCTCTATAATTCACCCCTCCACTTT
j_call: TRBJ1-6
clone_size: many
v_call: TRBV28
d_call: -

cdr3_aa: CSATLERPETQYF
cdr3_nt: TGCAGCGCCACCCTCGAGCGTCCGGAGACCCAGTACTTC
j_call: TRBJ2-5
clone_size: -
v_call: TRBV29-1
d_call: -

cdr3_aa: CASSPRQAQETQYF
cdr3_nt: TGCGCCAGCAGCCCCCGACAGGCCCAAGAGACCCAGTACTTC
j_call: TRBJ2-5
clone_size: few
v_call: TRBV4-1
d_call: -

cdr3_aa: CASIGYRGAKNIQYF
cdr3_nt: TGTGCCAGCATCGGATACAGGGGAGCCAAAAACATTCAGTACTTC
j_call: TRBJ2-4
clone_size: -
v_call: TRBV7-9
d_call: TRBD1

cdr3_aa: CASRLPNQPQHF
cdr3_nt: TGTGCCAGTAGACTCCCGAATCAGCCCCAGCATTTT
j_call: TRBJ1-5
clone_size: many
v_call: TRBV19
d_call: -

cdr3_aa: CASRPTGALTGELFF
cdr3_nt: TGTGCCAGCAGACCGACAGGGGCCCTCACCGGGGAGCTGTTTTTT
j_call: TRBJ2-2
clone_size: few
v_call: TRBV6-5
d_call: TRBD1